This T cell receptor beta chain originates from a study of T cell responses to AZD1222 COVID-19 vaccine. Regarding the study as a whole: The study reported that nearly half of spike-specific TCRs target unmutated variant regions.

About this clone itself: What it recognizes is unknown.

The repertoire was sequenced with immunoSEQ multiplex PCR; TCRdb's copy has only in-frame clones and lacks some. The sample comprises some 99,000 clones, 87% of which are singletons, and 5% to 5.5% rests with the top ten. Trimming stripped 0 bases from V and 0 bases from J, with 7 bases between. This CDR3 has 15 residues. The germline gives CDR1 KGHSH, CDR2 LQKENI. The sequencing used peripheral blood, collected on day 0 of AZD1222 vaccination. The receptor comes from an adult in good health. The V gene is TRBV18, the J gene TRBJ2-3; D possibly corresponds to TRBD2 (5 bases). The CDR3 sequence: CASSPPEGSTDTQYF. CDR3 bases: TGTGCCAGCTCACCACCAGAGGGTAGCACAGATACGCAGTATTTT.